This TCR beta chain was recorded in a study of brain T cells in children with intractable seizures. Study-level findings and limits: Pre-surgery blood may have been undersampled, hiding some clones. Viral specificity was inferred only from CDR3 similarity; HCMV serostatus was unknown.

A word on this clone: The antigen remains unidentified.

Assay: immunoSEQ multiplex PCR; the TCRdb copy retains only in-frame clones and omits some. Seen here are about 340,000 clones, about 93% observed once, and the top ten hold 5.7%. The time point denotes: blood from clinic visit 5 months post-surgery; TSC patient then seizure free. The sequenced cases were selected for having the highest brain T cell transcript signatures. Patients received at least one anti-epileptic drug before surgery. The starting material was peripheral blood, obtained approximately 5 months after surgery. The receptor comes from a boy under three years old with tuberous sclerosis and intractable seizures.

CDR3 sequence reads: CASSGARQGLTYEQYF. The CDR3, as DNA: TGTGCCAGCAGCGGAGCCCGACAGGGGTTAACCTACGAGCAGTACTTC. The J gene is TRBJ2-7, the V gene TRBV7-9; 8 bases are a match to TRBD1. Germline V gives CDR1 SEHNR, CDR2 FQNEAQ (reference sequence). The CDR3 is 16 amino acids. V shed 5 bases and J 2 bases; nucleotides not matched to a gene: 11.